The sequence of this T cell receptor beta chain was determined in a study of blood T cell repertoires in COVID-19 (dated by TCRdb to between 2020 and 2021). Concerning the study at large: Collaborator samples came from the United States, Italy and Spain and covered acute and convalescent phases of COVID-19. The repertoires were released in a freely available public database intended as a resource for research on the immune response to SARS-CoV-2. Nearly every sample came with metadata listing a de-identified subject ID, COVID-19 status, age in years and sex. HLA class I and class II types, where available, came from metadata supplied by the sample provider rather than from assay-based typing. The material from the prospective study consisted of cDNA or gDNA derived from T cells, B-cell-depleted T cells, or PBMCs. Subjects who had been exposed to COVID-19, were actively infected with it, or had recovered from it provided the deeply sampled blood TCRbeta repertoires that made up the dataset. Samples were obtained from the ongoing ImmuneRACE study (first 160 participants) and from 1,254 subjects provided by 6 global collaborators. Broad study findings and their caveats: The quantity of clinical and demographic metadata differed by source and by participant and was supplied without curation.

Samples from volunteer blood donors who had recovered from COVID-19 were contributed by a second Seattle source. Collaborating institutions collected whole blood in K2EDTA tubes following their own protocols. For TCRbeta analysis, collaborators shipped samples as frozen whole blood, isolated PBMCs, or DNA extracted from either of those sample types. TCRbeta CDR3 regions were amplified from genomic DNA by means of the immunoSEQ Assay, a bias-controlled multiplex PCR. In the source study's methods: The number of nucleated cells in each sample was estimated from the amplification of reference gene primers within the assay. To quantify the absolute abundance of each unique TCRbeta CDR3 rearrangement, sequence reads were collapsed and filtered. For each sample, productive Simpson clonality was calculated by taking the square root of Simpson's diversity index across productive rearrangements. Imported from immuneACCESS, the table was reduced by TCRdb to in-frame sequences with V and J called. These copies leave out some clones; in studies compared against another copy, an unresolved V gene accounts for under half, and the cause of the remainder is not known. V, J and clone size derive from that table, while D and trimming were established from the DNA sequence. The sample table contains around 100,000 clones; only one count was recorded for 70% to 90% of them. The ten largest clonotypes hold 8.4% of the sample.

With respect to this clone: Its antigen remains unidentified. Base qualities are not at hand, and no much larger clone is one base apart.

From V the trimming removes 5 bases and from J it removes 2 bases, while the gene matches leave 5 bases of the junction unaccounted for. The CDR3, cysteine through phenylalanine, is 15 amino acids long. Only the CDR3 DNA stays, 45 bases, in frame from base 1. The germline V gene sets CDR1 to SGHVS and CDR2 to FNYEAQ. The TCR sequence derives from a woman in her 70s who had recovered from COVID-19. Sequenced material: peripheral blood. This chain joins TRBV7-6 to TRBJ2-1, with TRBD2 identical over 8 junction bases. Here the CDR3 is given as CASSPGGGAYNEQFF. The nucleotide sequence is given as TGTGCCAGCAGCCCCGGGGGGGGCGCCTACAATGAGCAGTTCTTC.